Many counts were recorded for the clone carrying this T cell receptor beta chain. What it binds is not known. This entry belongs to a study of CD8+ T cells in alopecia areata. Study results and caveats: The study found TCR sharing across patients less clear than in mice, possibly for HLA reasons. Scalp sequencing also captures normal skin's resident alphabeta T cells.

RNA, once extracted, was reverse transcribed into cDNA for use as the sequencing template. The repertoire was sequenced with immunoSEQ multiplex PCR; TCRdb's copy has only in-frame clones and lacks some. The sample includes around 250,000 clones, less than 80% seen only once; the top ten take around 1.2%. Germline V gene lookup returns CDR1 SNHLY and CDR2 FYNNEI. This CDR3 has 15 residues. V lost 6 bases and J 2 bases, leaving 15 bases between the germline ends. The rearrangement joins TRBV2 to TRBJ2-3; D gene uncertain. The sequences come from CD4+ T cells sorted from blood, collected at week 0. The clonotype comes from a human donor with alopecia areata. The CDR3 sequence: CASRAVGLLTDTQYF. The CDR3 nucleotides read TGTGCCAGCAGGGCGGTCGGGCTTCTCACAGATACGCAGTATTTT.